This T cell receptor beta chain was recovered during a study of blood T cells in healthy people across ages. The CDR3 length is 15 residues. Trimming shortened V by 8 bases and J by 3 bases, and 21 bases separated the two germline ends. Germline CDR1 SQVTM, CDR2 ANQGSEA. Whole-study results and caveats: Older age coincided with a roughly linear decline in TCR beta diversity per million T cells.

Worth noting for this clonotype: Its antigen remains unknown.

Alongside a J-beta primer mix, a sample-barcoded 5' primer served in a second PCR lasting about 7 to 11 cycles. The authors tagged each cDNA molecule using a template-switch adaptor with 12 random nucleotides. TCRdb re-called the 5' RACE reads through MiXCR, storing one row per CDR3 protein. The sample lists 1.5 million to 2 million distinct CDR3 sequences, roughly 27% occurring once. Healthy Caucasian individuals from Russia aged roughly 6 to 95 were enrolled as donors. The chain is built from TRBV29-1 and TRBJ2-3; D may be TRBD1 (6 bases). The source is a woman in her 30s in good health. The sample consisted of blood. The CDR3 coding sequence is TGCAGCCTCACGAAGGACAGAAGAGGGACAGATACGCAGTATTTT. Residues: CSLTKDRRGTDTQYF.